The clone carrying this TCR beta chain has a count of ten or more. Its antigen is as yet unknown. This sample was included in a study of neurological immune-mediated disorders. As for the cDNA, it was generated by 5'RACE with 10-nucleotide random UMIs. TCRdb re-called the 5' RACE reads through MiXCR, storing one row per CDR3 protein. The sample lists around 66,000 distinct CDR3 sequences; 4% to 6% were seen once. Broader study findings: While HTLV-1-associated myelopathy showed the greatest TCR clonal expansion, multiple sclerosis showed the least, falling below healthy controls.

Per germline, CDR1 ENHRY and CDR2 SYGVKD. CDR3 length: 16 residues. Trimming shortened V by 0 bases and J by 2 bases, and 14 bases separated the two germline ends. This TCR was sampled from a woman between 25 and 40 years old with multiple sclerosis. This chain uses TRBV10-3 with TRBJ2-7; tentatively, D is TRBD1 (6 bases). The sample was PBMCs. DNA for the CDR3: TGTGCCATCAGTGAGTCTCGGGACAACCCTCCCTACGAGCAGTACTTC. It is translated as CAISESRDNPPYEQYF.